One sample yielded the 17 T cell receptor beta chains listed below, sequenced in a study of T cell repertoires in cytomegalovirus infection. TCRdb reanalysed the reads using MiXCR and keeps one entry per CDR3 protein. The sample contains about 450,000 distinct CDR3 sequences, about a third of which appear only once. The sequencing input was PBMCs. The receptors come from a human donor in good health (CMV status not recorded). Some clones in this sample may be carry-over from other donors' samples.

CDR3 sequence reads: CATSSYRGREGHSYNEQFF. The CDR3 DNA sequence: TGTGCCACCAGTTCGTACAGGGGGCGCGAGGGCCACTCCTACAATGAGCAGTTCTTC. The chain employs TRBV24-1 and TRBJ2-1; TRBD1 matches at 9 bases. In germline, CDR1 is KGHDR, CDR2 SFDVKD. Trimming cost V 6 bases and J 0 bases; bases outside gene matches: 14. This CDR3 has 19 amino acids.

The gene calls are TRBV28 and TRBJ1-1; a weak D match, TRBD1 (5 bases). The germline V gene has CDR1 MDHEN and CDR2 SYDVKM. The CDR3 totals 14 residues. The germline V and J ends were trimmed by 6 bases and 0 bases, with 11 bases remaining between them. The CDR3 DNA sequence: TGTGCCAGCAGGGGGACTGTGGTGAACACTGAAGCTTTCTTT. Encoded protein: CASRGTVVNTEAFF.

This clonotype was seen only a few times. V usage is TRBV28 and J usage is TRBJ2-7; TRBD1 is a possible D gene (6 bases). Trimming took off 5 bases at V and 7 bases at J, with 12 bases between the two ends. The CDR3 extends over 12 amino acids. CDR1 and CDR2 (germline): MDHEN, SYDVKM. DNA of the CDR3: TGTGCCAGCAGTACCGGACAGAGGGAGCAGTACTTC. Translated, it gives CASSTGQREQYF.

This chain uses TRBV28 with TRBJ1-2, with 7 bases aligning to TRBD1. Germline CDR1 is MDHEN and CDR2 is SYDVKM. J was trimmed by 8 bases and V by 5 bases; bases with no gene match: 8. The CDR3 is 13 residues long. CDR3 region: CASSPNRGGGYTF. The DNA of the CDR3 is TGTGCCAGCAGTCCCAACAGGGGAGGGGGCTACACCTTC.

A word on this clonotype: The missing conserved phenylalanine or tryptophan at the end of this CDR3 makes a read error likely. The DNA of the CDR3 is TGTGCCAGCAGCTTAGCCAGACAGGGAGGACCCTATAATTCACCCCTCCACTTG. Protein: CASSLARQGGPYNSPLHL. The chain joins TRBV7-8 to TRBJ1-6; 7 nucleotides align to TRBD1. The CDR3 length is 18 residues. Germline CDR1 and CDR2: SGHVS and FQNEAQ. Trimming at V came to 0 bases and at J to 2 bases, leaving 7 bases not matched to a gene.

The chain links TRBV5-1 to TRBJ1-1; 9 bases fit TRBD1. This CDR3 spans 15 amino acids. CDR1 and CDR2 (germline): SGHRS, YFSETQ. V lost 3 bases and J lost 2; bases outside the gene matches: 5. CDR3 loop: CASSWGTGPNTEAFF. Written as DNA, the CDR3 is TGCGCCAGCAGCTGGGGGACAGGGCCAAACACTGAAGCTTTCTTT.

On this clonotype itself: Given the absence of the conserved phenylalanine or tryptophan at the CDR3 end, a read error is likely. This chain links TRBV19 with TRBJ2-7, with 10 positions matching TRBD2. Germline V gives CDR1 LNHDA, CDR2 SQIVND (reference sequence). The CDR3 is made up of 15 amino acids. The trim removed 5 bases at V and 3 bases at J, leaving 7 bases unmatched. The CDR3 region has the DNA TGTGCCAGTAGTCCTGCCGGACTAGCGGTCTACGAGCAGTACTTA. Protein product: CASSPAGLAVYEQYL.

This sequence joins TRBV20-1 and TRBJ2-4; D remains ambiguous. This CDR3 contains 16 residues. Trimming shortened V by 0 bases and J by 0 bases, and 12 bases separated the two germline ends. Germline V gives CDR1 DFQATT, CDR2 SNEGSKA (reference sequence). In DNA form, the CDR3 reads TGCAGTGCTAGAGATGGCCAGATAATAGCCAAAAACATTCAGTACTTC. It codes for CSARDGQIIAKNIQYF.

This clonotype was seen a handful of times. The V call is TRBV6-5, the J call TRBJ2-1; D is perhaps TRBD1 (6 bases). The germline gives CDR1 MNHEY, CDR2 SVGAGI. CDR3 length equals 15 residues. V was cut by 7 bases and J by 4 bases, with 17 bases left in between. The DNA for the CDR3 is TGTGCCAGCACCTTACAGGGAAGCCTATACAATGAGCAGTTCTTC. Encoded protein: CASTLQGSLYNEQFF.

About this clonotype itself: Being one base from a much bigger clone, this may be a read error. The chain carries TRBV7-1 and TRBJ1-1; the match to TRBD1 covers 8 bases. TRBV7-1 is sorted into the ORF group, with uncertain function. This CDR3 contains 15 residues. The DNA for the CDR3 is TGTGCCAGCAGCCCCCGGACAGGGATGAACACTGAAGCTTTATTT. Translating gives CASSPRTGMNTEALF.

The J gene is TRBJ1-1, the V gene TRBV11-2; weak D call: TRBD1 (6 bases). The CDR3 spans 13 residues. The V end was cut by 9 bases, the J end by 4 bases, with 15 bases between. Germline V CDR1 and CDR2: SGHAT, FQNNGV. The CDR3 sequence is CARSPWTATEAFF. As DNA, the CDR3 is TGTGCCAGAAGCCCTTGGACAGCCACTGAAGCTTTCTTT.

The V call is TRBV28, the J call TRBJ1-2; no clear D. The CDR3 runs to 12 residues. The germline V gene encodes CDR1 MDHEN and CDR2 SYDVKM. The V end was cut by 3 bases, the J end by 5 bases, with 7 bases between. CDR3 residues: CASSFPTYGYTF. The CDR3 bases are TGTGCCAGCAGTTTTCCTACGTATGGCTACACCTTC.

As to this clonotype: At one of its ends the junction is not consistent with the germline gene, which may arise from a read error. The J gene is TRBJ1-2, the V gene TRBV19, with D uncertain. Germline V gene sequence: CDR1 LNHDA, CDR2 SQIVND (reference sequence). The CDR3 runs 9 residues. Here the CDR3 reads CASARPLAF. For the CDR3, the DNA is TGTGCCAGCGCCAGACCACTTGCCTTC.

This clonotype was seen more than once but under ten times. V gene TRBV7-8 combines with J gene TRBJ2-7; TRBD2 matches at 8 bases. Germline V gene sequence: CDR1 SGHVS, CDR2 FQNEAQ. V gave up 5 bases and J gave up 3 bases; unmatched junction bases: 3. This CDR3 region has 13 residues. This CDR3 is CASSQRGIYEQYF. DNA for the CDR3: TGTGCCAGCAGCCAGCGGGGGATCTACGAGCAGTACTTC.

The V and J genes are TRBV20-1 and TRBJ1-5; 7 bases are a match to TRBD1. Per the germline V gene, CDR1 is DFQATT and CDR2 is SNEGSKA (reference sequence). The CDR3 totals 14 residues. The CDR3 here is CGTGGGYSNQPQHF. CDR3 nucleotides: TGCGGGACGGGAGGGGGCTATAGCAATCAGCCCCAGCATTTT.

This clonotype was recorded a few times. The chain is built from TRBV7-2 and TRBJ2-2; D is unclear. The V end lost 0 bases, the J end lost 3 bases, and 5 bases lay between the germline ends. The germline gives CDR1 SGHTA, CDR2 FQGNSA. This CDR3 spans 14 amino acids. In DNA, the CDR3 is TGTGCCAGCAGCTTAGCCGGGTACACCGGGGAGCTGTTTTTT. Encoded protein: CASSLAGYTGELFF.

This rearrangement joins TRBV20-1 to TRBJ2-4; D could derive from TRBD1 or TRBD2 (5 bases each). V was clipped by 6 bases and J by 2 bases, with 29 bases between them. CDR1 and CDR2 (germline): DFQATT, SNEGSKA (reference sequence). The CDR3 is 19 residues long. CDR3 residues: CSAPDSREPRAGTKNIQYF. CDR3 coding DNA: TGCAGTGCCCCAGACTCCCGAGAACCGCGGGCAGGGACCAAAAACATTCAGTACTTC.